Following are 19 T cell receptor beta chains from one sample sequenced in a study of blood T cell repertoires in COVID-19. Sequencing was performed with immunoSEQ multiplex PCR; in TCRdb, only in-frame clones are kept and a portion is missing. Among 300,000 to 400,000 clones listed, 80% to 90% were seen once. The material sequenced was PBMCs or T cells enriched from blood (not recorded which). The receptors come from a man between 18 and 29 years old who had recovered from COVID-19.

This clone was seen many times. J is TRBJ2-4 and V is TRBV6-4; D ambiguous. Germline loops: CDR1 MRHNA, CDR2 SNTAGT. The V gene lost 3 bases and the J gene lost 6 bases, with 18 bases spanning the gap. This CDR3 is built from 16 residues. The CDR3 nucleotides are TGTGCCAGCAGTGATGTCCGAAGACTGCCTAGAAACATTCAGTACTTC. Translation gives CASSDVRRLPRNIQYF.

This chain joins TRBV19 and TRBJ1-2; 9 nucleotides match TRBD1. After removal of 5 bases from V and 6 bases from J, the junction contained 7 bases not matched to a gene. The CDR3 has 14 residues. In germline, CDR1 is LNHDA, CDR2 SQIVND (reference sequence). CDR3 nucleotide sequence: TGTGCCAGTAGTCCAAGGACAGGGGCGGATGGCTACACCTTC. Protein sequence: CASSPRTGADGYTF.

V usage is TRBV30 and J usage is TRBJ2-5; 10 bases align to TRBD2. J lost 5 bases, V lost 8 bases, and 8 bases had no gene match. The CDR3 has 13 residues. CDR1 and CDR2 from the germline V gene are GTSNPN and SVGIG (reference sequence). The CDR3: CARGLAKRETQYF. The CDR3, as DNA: TGTGCCAGGGGACTAGCGAAACGGGAGACCCAGTACTTC.

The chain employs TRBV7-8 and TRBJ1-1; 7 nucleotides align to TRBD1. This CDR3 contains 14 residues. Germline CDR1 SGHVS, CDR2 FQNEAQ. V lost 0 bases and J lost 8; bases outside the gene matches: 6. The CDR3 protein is CASSLALGQVEAFF. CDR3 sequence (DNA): TGTGCCAGCAGCTTAGCGCTAGGACAGGTAGAAGCTTTCTTT.

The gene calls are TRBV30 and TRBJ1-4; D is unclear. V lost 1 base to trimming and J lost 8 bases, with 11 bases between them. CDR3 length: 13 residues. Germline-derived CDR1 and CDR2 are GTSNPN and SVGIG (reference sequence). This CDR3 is CAWSDLREEKLFF. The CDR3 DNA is TGTGCCTGGAGTGACCTACGGGAGGAAAAACTGTTTTTT.

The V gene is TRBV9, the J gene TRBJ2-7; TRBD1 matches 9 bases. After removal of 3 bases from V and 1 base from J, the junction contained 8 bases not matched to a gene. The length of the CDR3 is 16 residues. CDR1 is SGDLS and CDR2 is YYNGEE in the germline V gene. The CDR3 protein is CASSGQQGAQSYEQYF. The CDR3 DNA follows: TGTGCCAGCAGCGGACAACAGGGGGCGCAGTCCTACGAGCAGTACTTC.

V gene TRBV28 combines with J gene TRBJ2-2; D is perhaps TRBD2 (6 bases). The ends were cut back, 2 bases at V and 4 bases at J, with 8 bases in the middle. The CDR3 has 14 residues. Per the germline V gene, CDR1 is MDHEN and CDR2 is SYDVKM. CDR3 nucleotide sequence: TGTGCCAGCAGTTTAGAGACTAGCACCGGGGAGCTGTTTTTT. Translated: CASSLETSTGELFF.

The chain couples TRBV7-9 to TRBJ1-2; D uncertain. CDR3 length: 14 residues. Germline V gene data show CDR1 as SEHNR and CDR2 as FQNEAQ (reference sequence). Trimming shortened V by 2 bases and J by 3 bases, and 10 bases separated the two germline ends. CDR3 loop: CASSLRGRDYGYTF. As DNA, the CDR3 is TGTGCCAGCAGCTTAAGAGGCAGAGACTATGGCTACACCTTC. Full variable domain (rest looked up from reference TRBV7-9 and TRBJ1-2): DTGVSQNPRHKITKRGQNVTFRCDPISEHNRLYWYRQTLGQGPEFLTYFQNEAQLEKSRLLSDRFSAERPKGSFSTLEIQRTEQGDSAMYLCASSLRGRDYGYTFGSGTRLTVV.

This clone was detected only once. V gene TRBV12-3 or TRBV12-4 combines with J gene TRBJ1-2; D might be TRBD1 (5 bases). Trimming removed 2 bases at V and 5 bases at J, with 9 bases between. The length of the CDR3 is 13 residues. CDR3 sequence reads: CASSLTEGYGYTF. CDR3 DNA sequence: TGTGCCAGCAGTTTAACGGAGGGGTATGGCTACACCTTC.

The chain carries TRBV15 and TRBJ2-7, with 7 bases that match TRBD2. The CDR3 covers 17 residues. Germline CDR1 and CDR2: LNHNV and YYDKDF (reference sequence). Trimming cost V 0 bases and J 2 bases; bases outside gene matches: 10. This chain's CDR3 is CATSREGGGTTTYEQYF. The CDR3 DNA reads TGTGCCACCAGCAGAGAGGGGGGAGGGACTACTACCTACGAGCAGTACTTC. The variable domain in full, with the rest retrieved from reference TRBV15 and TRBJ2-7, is DAMVIQNPRYQVTQFGKPVTLSCSQTLNHNVMYWYQQKSSQAPKLLFHYYDKDFNNEADTPDNFQSRRPNTSFCFLDIRSPGLGDTAMYLCATSREGGGTTTYEQYFGPGTRLTVT.

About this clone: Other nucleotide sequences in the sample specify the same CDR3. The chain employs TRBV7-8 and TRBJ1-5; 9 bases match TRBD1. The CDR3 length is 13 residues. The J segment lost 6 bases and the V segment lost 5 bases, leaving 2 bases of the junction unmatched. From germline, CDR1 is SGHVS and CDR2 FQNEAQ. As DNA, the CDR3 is TGTGCCAGCAGCCAGGACAGGGGTCAGCCCCAGCATTTT. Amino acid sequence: CASSQDRGQPQHF.

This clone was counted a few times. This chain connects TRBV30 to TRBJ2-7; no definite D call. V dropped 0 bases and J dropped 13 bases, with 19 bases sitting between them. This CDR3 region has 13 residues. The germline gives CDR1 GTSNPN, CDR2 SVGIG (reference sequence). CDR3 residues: CAWSVLSEEAVYF. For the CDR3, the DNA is TGTGCCTGGAGTGTACTGAGCGAAGAAGCAGTTTACTTC.

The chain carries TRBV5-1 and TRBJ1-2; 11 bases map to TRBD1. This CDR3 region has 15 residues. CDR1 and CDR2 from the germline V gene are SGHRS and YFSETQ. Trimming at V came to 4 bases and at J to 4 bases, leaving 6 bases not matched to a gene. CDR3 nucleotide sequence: TGCGCCAGCAGCCCCGGACAGGGGGCGGCCTATGGCTACACCTTC. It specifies CASSPGQGAAYGYTF.

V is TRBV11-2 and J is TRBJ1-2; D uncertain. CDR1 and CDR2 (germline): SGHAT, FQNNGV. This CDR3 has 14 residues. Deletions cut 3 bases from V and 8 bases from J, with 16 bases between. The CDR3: CASSFDEGRSGYTF. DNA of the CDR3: TGTGCCAGCAGCTTCGACGAGGGTCGCTCGGGCTACACCTTC.

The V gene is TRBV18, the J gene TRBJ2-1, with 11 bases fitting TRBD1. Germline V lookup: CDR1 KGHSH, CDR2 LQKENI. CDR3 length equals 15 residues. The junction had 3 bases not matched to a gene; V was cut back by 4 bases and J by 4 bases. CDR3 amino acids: CASSLDRGQYNEQFF. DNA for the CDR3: TGTGCCAGCTCACTGGACAGGGGGCAGTACAATGAGCAGTTCTTC.

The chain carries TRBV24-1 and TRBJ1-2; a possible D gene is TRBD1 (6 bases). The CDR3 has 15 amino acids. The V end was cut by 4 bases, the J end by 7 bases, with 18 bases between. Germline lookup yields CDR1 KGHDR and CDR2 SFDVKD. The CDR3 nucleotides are TGTGCCACCAGTGACCGGGACACCCAGAGAGGTGGCTACACCTTC. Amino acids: CATSDRDTQRGGYTF.

The CDR3 loop is CAISEQFGGRAYEQYF. The CDR3, as DNA: TGTGCCATCAGTGAGCAGTTTGGCGGGAGGGCCTACGAGCAGTACTTC. The chain uses TRBV10-3 and TRBJ2-7, with TRBD2 identical over 9 bases. Trimming took 2 bases from V and 2 from J; bases not matched to a gene: 7. The germline gives CDR1 ENHRY, CDR2 SYGVKD. This CDR3 is built from 16 residues.

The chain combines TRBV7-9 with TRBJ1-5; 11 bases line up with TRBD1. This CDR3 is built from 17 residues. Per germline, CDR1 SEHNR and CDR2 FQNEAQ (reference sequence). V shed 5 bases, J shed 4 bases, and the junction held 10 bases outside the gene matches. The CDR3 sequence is CASSIFGGTGGNQPQHF. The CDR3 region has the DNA TGTGCCAGCAGCATCTTCGGAGGGACAGGGGGAAATCAGCCCCAGCATTTT.

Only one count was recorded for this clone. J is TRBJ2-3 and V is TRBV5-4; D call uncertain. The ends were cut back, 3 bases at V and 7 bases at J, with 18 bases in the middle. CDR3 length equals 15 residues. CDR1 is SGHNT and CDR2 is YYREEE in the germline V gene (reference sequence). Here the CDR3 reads CASSSGSQRKHTQYF. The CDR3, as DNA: TGTGCCAGCAGCTCCGGGTCGCAGCGTAAGCATACGCAGTATTTT.